The present TCR beta chain was sequenced within a study of blood T cell repertoires in COVID-19. V lost 1 base, J lost 6 bases, and 7 bases stayed unmatched. Germline V CDR1 and CDR2: SGHAT, FQNNGV. The CDR3 sequence is 16 residues long. The protocol was immunoSEQ multiplex PCR, while the TCRdb copy is restricted to in-frame clones and leaves out a portion. The table has tens of thousands of clones, more than 75% seen once. The receptor was isolated from a human donor in a cohort sampled during active COVID-19. Sequenced input: peripheral blood. The chain recombines TRBV11-2 with TRBJ2-1; 9 nucleotides agree with TRBD2. The CDR3 reads CASSLAGGGAGNEQFF. The CDR3 bases are TGTGCCAGCAGCTTAGCGGGCGGGGGGGCCGGCAATGAGCAGTTCTTC.